This is a list of T cell receptor beta chains from one sample in a study of T cell changes during pregnancy in multiple sclerosis. The method was immunoSEQ multiplex PCR; TCRdb's version includes in-frame clones alone and lacks a portion of them. The table lists approximately 65,000 clones, around 96% of them singletons, with under 2.5% in the top ten. Here the sequenced sample was CD8+ T cells from peripheral blood mononuclear cells, taken after pregnancy. These receptors originate from a female donor with multiple sclerosis, enrolled in a pregnancy study. Both conserved end residues are part of each CDR3. Each record gives: CDR3 length, clone size, V gene, J gene, D gene, CDR3 protein, CDR3 DNA. A D gene is named only where the DNA matches it firmly. Expanded clones are given a class, and other clones once, few, many or no size at all.

11	.	TRBV20-1	TRBJ1-5	.	CSARDMEGWHF	TGCAGTGCTAGAGATATGGAGGGCTGGCATTTT
19	.	TRBV27	TRBJ1-2	.	CASSLSARDTLTANYGYTF	TGTGCCAGCAGTTTATCAGCACGGGACACTTTAACAGCTAACTATGGCTACACCTTC
13	.	TRBV4-1	TRBJ1-1	.	CASSQSRNTEAFF	TGCGCCAGCAGCCAATCCAGGAACACTGAAGCTTTCTTT
15	.	TRBV11-2	TRBJ2-1	TRBD2	CASSLTSGNHNEQFF	TGTGCCAGCAGCTTGACTAGCGGCAACCACAATGAGCAGTTCTTC
10	.	TRBV20-1	TRBJ2-2	.	CSPSTGELFF	TGCAGTCCCTCCACCGGGGAGCTGTTTTTT
12	.	TRBV2	TRBJ2-3	.	CASSVFTDTQYF	TGTGCCAGCAGTGTATTCACAGATACGCAGTATTTT
13	once	TRBV25-1	TRBJ2-7	TRBD2	CATLAPLTYEQYF	TGTGCCACACTAGCGCCTTTAACCTACGAGCAGTACTTC
15	.	TRBV19	TRBJ2-3	TRBD1	CASTLTGWGADTQYF	TGTGCCAGTACCCTGACAGGGTGGGGCGCAGATACGCAGTATTTT
17	.	TRBV28	TRBJ2-7	.	CASSFGAGKKSTYEQYF	TGTGCCAGCAGTTTCGGAGCAGGGAAGAAGTCGACCTACGAGCAGTACTTC
16	once	TRBV19	TRBJ1-5	TRBD1	CASRNAGTGGNQPQHF	TGTGCCAGTAGGAATGCCGGGACAGGGGGCAATCAGCCCCAGCATTTT
14	.	TRBV25-1	TRBJ2-1	TRBD1	CASSSEQGTMGQFF	TGTGCCAGCAGCAGTGAACAGGGGACAATGGGGCAGTTCTTC
15	.	TRBV4-1	TRBJ2-2	.	CASSLIQENTGELFF	TGCGCCAGCAGCCTTATACAGGAAAACACCGGGGAGCTGTTTTTT
15	.	TRBV6-5	TRBJ2-1	.	CASRYLAHGYNEQFF	TGTGCCAGCAGGTATCTAGCGCACGGCTACAATGAGCAGTTCTTC
16	.	TRBV4-2	TRBJ1-2	TRBD1	CASENQPGTGGDGYTF	TGTGCCAGCGAAAATCAACCCGGGACAGGGGGGGATGGCTACACCTTC
16	.	TRBV14	TRBJ2-3	TRBD2	CASSPGTSGGTDTQYF	TGTGCCAGCAGCCCCGGGACTAGCGGGGGAACAGATACGCAGTATTTT
15	.	TRBV2	TRBJ2-1	TRBD2	CASSETTSEYNEQFF	TGTGCCAGCAGTGAAACCACTAGCGAGTACAATGAGCAGTTCTTC
11	.	TRBV28	TRBJ2-7	.	CASSFGEDSFF	TGTGCCAGCAGTTTTGGCGAGGACAGCTTTTTC
17	.	TRBV15	TRBJ2-7	.	CATSRGKAGENSYEQYF	TGTGCCACCAGCAGAGGGAAGGCAGGGGAGAACTCCTACGAGCAGTACTTC
18	.	TRBV4-3	TRBJ2-1	TRBD1	CASSQDSGGMYRQSEQFF	TGCGCCAGCAGCCAAGATTCAGGGGGAATGTACCGCCAAAGCGAGCAGTTCTTC
16	.	TRBV15	TRBJ2-2	.	CATSRDRAANTGELFF	TGTGCCACCAGCAGAGACAGGGCCGCGAACACCGGGGAGCTGTTTTTT
11	.	TRBV19	TRBJ1-1	.	CASSTGTEAFF	TGTGCCAGTAGTACCGGGACTGAAGCTTTCTTT
14	.	TRBV12-2	TRBJ2-7	.	CASRFDSGSHEQYF	TGTGCAAGTCGCTTTGATAGCGGGAGCCACGAGCAGTACTTC
18	.	TRBV30	TRBJ2-3	TRBD2	CAWSVVWTSGSNQDTQYF	TGTGCCTGGAGTGTTGTTTGGACTAGCGGGAGTAATCAAGATACGCAGTATTTT
14	.	TRBV4-2	TRBJ1-2	TRBD1	CASSQRTGGDGYTF	TGTGCCAGCAGCCAACGGACAGGGGGCGATGGCTACACCTTC
16	.	TRBV19	TRBJ1-5	TRBD1	CASSVGQVGSNQPQHF	TGTGCCAGTAGTGTGGGACAGGTTGGGAGCAATCAGCCCCAGCATTTT
11	once	TRBV11-3	TRBJ2-1	.	CASSSLNEQFF	TGTGCCAGCAGCTCCCTGAATGAGCAGTTCTTC
15	.	TRBV5-4	TRBJ2-5	.	CASSLEAGRQETQYF	TGTGCCAGCAGCTTGGAGGCAGGGAGGCAAGAGACCCAGTACTTC
14	.	TRBV19	TRBJ2-1	.	CASKISGAYNEQFF	TGTGCCAGTAAGATTAGCGGTGCCTACAATGAGCAGTTCTTC
16	.	TRBV27	TRBJ2-1	TRBD2	CASSWSSGSLNNEQFF	TGTGCCAGCAGTTGGTCTAGCGGGAGCTTAAACAATGAGCAGTTCTTC
15	.	TRBV10-2	TRBJ2-1	TRBD2	CASSDGRGGYNEQFF	TGCGCCAGCAGTGACGGTCGCGGGGGCTACAATGAGCAGTTCTTC
16	.	TRBV6-5	TRBJ2-1	TRBD1	CASSYGPPGGGLRQFF	TGTGCCAGCAGTTACGGACCGCCAGGGGGCGGGTTACGGCAGTTCTTC
14	once	TRBV7-9	TRBJ2-7	.	CASSSSTGSYEQYF	TGTGCCAGCAGCTCTAGCACAGGGTCCTACGAGCAGTACTTC
13	.	TRBV6-4	TRBJ2-7	TRBD2	CANLAGANYEQYF	TGTGCCAATCTAGCGGGAGCTAACTACGAGCAGTACTTC